This T cell receptor (beta chain) was observed in a study of T cell clonality in common variable immunodeficiency. Study-level findings and limits: What drives increased CVID clonality needs T cell subpopulation sequencing. Fewer TCRbeta clones were shared among CVID subjects than controls.

Generated by immunoSEQ multiplex PCR, the TCRdb table keeps only in-frame clones and is missing some. The sample yields 30,000 or so clones, without any singletons. The table lists this clone with many counts. Antigen specificity is unknown. The CDR3 goes on 3 residues after the read ends, and that part is filled in from the germline J gene. V was pared by 0 bases and J by 5 bases, with 8 bases between. Germline CDR1 reads SGHTA; CDR2 reads FQGNSA. CDR3 length: 13 amino acids. The J gene is TRBJ2-7, the V gene TRBV7-2, with a tentative D call TRBD1 (5 bases). The TCR sequence derives from a person aged 18-69 years in good health. The specimen sequenced was peripheral blood mononuclear cells. The covered CDR3 bases are TGTGCCAGCAGCTTAGCGCTCAGGGACGAG. Translated: CASSLALRDE. The complete CDR3 sequence is CASSLALRDEQYF.